Listed below are T cell receptor beta chains from one sample, sequenced in a study of blood T cell repertoires in COVID-19. Measured with immunoSEQ multiplex PCR; TCRdb has only the in-frame clones, and not every one. This sample has around 300,000 clones, with 80% to 90% found just once. Source material: PBMCs or T cells enriched from blood (not recorded which). The origin of the receptors is a man under 40 who had recovered from COVID-19. Each CDR3 is given with its conserved first and last residue. A D gene is named only where the DNA matches it firmly. Only part of the rows carry a size: once, few, many, or a class if the clone is expanded.

j_call v_call d_call clone_size cdr3_nt cdr3_aa
TRBJ1-5 TRBV5-4 NA NA TGTGCCAGCAGCTCCTTCAGGCCCTATCAGCCCCAGCATTTT CASSSFRPYQPQHF
TRBJ2-3 TRBV6-5 TRBD2 NA TGTGCCAGCACCCCGCGGGGGGGCACAGATACGCAGTATTTT CASTPRGGTDTQYF
TRBJ1-1 TRBV9 TRBD1 NA TGTGCCAGCAGCCCTAGGACAGGGCTAGATGAAGCTTTCTTT CASSPRTGLDEAFF
TRBJ2-2 TRBV24-1 TRBD1 NA TGTGCCACCAGTGACTGGGACAGGACGAACACCGGGGAGCTGTTTTTT CATSDWDRTNTGELFF
TRBJ1-1 TRBV6-5 TRBD1 NA TGTGCCAGCAGACGGACAGGGGGCGCGAACACTGAAGCTTTCTTT CASRRTGGANTEAFF
TRBJ1-4 TRBV7-2 NA NA TGTGCCAGCAGCTTACTACCAACAGGGACAACTAATGAAAAACTGTTTTTT CASSLLPTGTTNEKLFF
TRBJ1-2 TRBV28 NA NA TGTGCCGTCACTTTGCGGGTTGAAGGCTACACCTTC CAVTLRVEGYTF
TRBJ1-2 TRBV7-9 NA NA TGTGCCAGCAGCTTAGAGGGCAGGGAAGATTACTATGGCTACACCTTC CASSLEGREDYYGYTF
TRBJ1-6 TRBV6-5 NA NA TGTGCCAGCAGTTCCCAGGGAAGATCTTCACCCCTCCACTTT CASSSQGRSSPLHF
TRBJ1-2 TRBV12-3/TRBV12-4 TRBD1 once TGTGCCAGCAGTTTCAGGGGGAAGCGCACCTTC CASSFRGKRTF
TRBJ1-5 TRBV28 NA NA TGTGCCAGCAGCAAACCGCGGGACAGCAATCAGCCCCAGCATTTT CASSKPRDSNQPQHF
TRBJ2-2 TRBV5-1 TRBD1 NA TGCGCCAGCAGCGTATGGACAGGGCGGGACACCGGGGAGCTGTTTTTT CASSVWTGRDTGELFF
TRBJ2-3 TRBV4-2 TRBD2 NA TGTGCCAGCAGCCAAGAACGGGGGGGCAGCGGAGATACGCAGTATTTT CASSQERGGSGDTQYF
TRBJ1-2 TRBV6-5 NA NA TGTGCCAGCAGTCGCGGGACGAGCTATGGCTACACCTTC CASSRGTSYGYTF
TRBJ2-7 TRBV7-9 TRBD1 NA TGTGCCAGCAGCCTGACAGGGATCGAGCAGTACTTC CASSLTGIEQYF
TRBJ2-3 TRBV7-9 TRBD1 NA TGTGCCAGCAGCTTAGGCAGGGGGTTAACAGATACGCAGTATTTT CASSLGRGLTDTQYF
TRBJ2-7 TRBV28 NA NA TGTGCCAGCAGTTTGAGTACCTACGAGCAGTACTTC CASSLSTYEQYF
TRBJ1-1 TRBV14 TRBD1 NA TGTGCCAGCAGCGAGACAGGGGTAGGCACTGAAGCTTTCTTT CASSETGVGTEAFF
TRBJ1-1 TRBV6-5 NA NA TGTGCCAGCACCCAAAAGGGGGTTTTGAACACTGAAGCTTTCTTT CASTQKGVLNTEAFF
TRBJ1-5 TRBV4-1 NA NA TGCGCCAGCAGCCAAGATAGCGGGGTGACTCAGCCCCAGCATTTT CASSQDSGVTQPQHF
TRBJ1-6 TRBV11-2 TRBD1 NA TGTGCCAGCAGCTCACAGGGGGGTAATTCACCCCTCCACTTT CASSSQGGNSPLHF
TRBJ2-7 TRBV3-1/TRBV3-2 TRBD1 once TGTGCCAGCAGCCCAGCGAAGGGGGTACCGGGACAGGGGACCCACGAGCAGTACTTC CASSPAKGVPGQGTHEQYF
TRBJ1-2 TRBV6-5 TRBD1 NA TGTGCCAGTACGCGACTACAGGGGGACTATGGCTACACCTTC CASTRLQGDYGYTF
TRBJ2-7 TRBV19 NA NA TGTGCCAGTAGTATAAACAGGCTGAATTCCTACGAGCAGTACTTC CASSINRLNSYEQYF
TRBJ2-3 TRBV2 NA NA TGTGCCAGCAGCCTCAGAAAAGATACGCAGTATTTT CASSLRKDTQYF
TRBJ1-1 TRBV28 NA NA TGTGCCAGCAGCCCCGCCGGGGGCACTGAAGCTTTCTTT CASSPAGGTEAFF
TRBJ2-3 TRBV28 NA NA TGTGCCAGCAGTTTAGGCAGGGAGGAAACAGATACGCAGTATTTT CASSLGREETDTQYF
TRBJ2-3 TRBV2 NA NA TGTGCCAGCAGTGAGGAGGTAGCAGATACGCAGTATTTT CASSEEVADTQYF
TRBJ2-7 TRBV19 TRBD1 NA TGTGCCAGTAGTATTTTCCCCAAAAGGACAGGGTGGACCTACGAGCAGTACTTC CASSIFPKRTGWTYEQYF
TRBJ2-4 TRBV15 NA NA TGTGCCACCAGCAGGGGATATCTCGTGGAGGTCGAAAACATTCAGTACTTC CATSRGYLVEVENIQYF